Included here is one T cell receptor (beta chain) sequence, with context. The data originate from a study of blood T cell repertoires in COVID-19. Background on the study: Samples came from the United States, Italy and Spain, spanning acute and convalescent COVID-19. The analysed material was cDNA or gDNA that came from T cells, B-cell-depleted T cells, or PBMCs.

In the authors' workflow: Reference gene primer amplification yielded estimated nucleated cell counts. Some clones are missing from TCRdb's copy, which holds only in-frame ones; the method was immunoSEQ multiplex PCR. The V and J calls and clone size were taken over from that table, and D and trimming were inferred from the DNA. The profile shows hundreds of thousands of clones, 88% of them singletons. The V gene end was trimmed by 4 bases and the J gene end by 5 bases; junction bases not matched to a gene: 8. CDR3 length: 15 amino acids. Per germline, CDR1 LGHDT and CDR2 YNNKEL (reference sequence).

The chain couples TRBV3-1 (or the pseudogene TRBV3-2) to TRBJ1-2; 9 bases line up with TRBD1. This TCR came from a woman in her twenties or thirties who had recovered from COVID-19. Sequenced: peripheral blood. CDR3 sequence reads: CASSPPDRGGYGYTF. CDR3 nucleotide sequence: TGTGCCAGCAGCCCCCCGGACAGGGGCGGTTATGGCTACACCTTC.